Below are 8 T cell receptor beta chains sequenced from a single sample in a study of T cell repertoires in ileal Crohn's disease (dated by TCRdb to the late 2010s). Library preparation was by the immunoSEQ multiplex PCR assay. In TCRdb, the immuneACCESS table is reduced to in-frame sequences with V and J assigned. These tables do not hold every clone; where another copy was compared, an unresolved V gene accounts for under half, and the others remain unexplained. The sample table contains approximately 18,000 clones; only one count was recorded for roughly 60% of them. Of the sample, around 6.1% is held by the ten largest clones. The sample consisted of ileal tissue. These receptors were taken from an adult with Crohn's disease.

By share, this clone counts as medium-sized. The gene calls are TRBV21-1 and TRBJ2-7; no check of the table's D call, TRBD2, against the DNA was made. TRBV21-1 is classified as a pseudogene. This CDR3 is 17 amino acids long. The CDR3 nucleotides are TGTGCCAGCAGCAAAGCCTATGGGGTACTAGCGCCCTCCGAGCAGTACTTC. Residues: CASSKAYGVLAPSEQYF.

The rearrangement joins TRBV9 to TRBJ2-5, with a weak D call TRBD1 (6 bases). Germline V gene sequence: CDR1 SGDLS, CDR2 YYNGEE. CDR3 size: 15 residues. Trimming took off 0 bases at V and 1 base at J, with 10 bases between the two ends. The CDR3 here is CASSVGQGGQETQYF. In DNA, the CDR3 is TGTGCCAGCAGCGTAGGGCAAGGGGGCCAAGAGACCCAGTACTTC.

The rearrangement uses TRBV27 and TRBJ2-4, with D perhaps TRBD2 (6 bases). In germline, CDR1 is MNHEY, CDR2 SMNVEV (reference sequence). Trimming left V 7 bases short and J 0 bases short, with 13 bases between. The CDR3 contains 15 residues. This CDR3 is CASTGLGPAKNIQYF. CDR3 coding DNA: TGTGCCAGCACGGGACTCGGCCCAGCCAAAAACATTCAGTACTTC.

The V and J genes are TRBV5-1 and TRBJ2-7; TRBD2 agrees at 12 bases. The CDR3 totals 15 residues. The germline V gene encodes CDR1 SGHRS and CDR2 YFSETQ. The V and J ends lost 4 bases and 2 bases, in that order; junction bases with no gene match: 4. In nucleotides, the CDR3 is TGCGCCAGCAGCCCGGGACTAGCGGGCCCCTACGAGCAGTACTTC. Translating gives CASSPGLAGPYEQYF.

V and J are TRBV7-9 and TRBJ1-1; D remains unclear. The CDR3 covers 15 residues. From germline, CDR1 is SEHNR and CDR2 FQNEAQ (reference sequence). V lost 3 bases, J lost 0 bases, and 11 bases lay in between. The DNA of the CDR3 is TGTGCCAGCAGCTTTTCTAACAGAATGAACACTGAAGCTTTCTTT. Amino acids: CASSFSNRMNTEAFF.

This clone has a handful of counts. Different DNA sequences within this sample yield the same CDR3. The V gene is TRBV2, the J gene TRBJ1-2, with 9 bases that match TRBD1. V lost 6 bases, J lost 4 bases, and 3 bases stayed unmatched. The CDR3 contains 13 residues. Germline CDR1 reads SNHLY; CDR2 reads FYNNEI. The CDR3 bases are TGTGCCAGCAGAACGGGACAGGGCTATGGCTACACCTTC. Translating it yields CASRTGQGYGYTF.

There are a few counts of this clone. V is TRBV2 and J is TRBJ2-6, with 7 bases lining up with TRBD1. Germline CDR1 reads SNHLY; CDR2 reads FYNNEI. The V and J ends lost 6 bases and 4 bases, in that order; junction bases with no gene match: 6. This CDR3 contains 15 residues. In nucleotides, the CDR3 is TGTGCCAGCAGCGCTACAGGGGACGGGGCCAACGTCCTGACTTTC. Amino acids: CASSATGDGANVLTF.

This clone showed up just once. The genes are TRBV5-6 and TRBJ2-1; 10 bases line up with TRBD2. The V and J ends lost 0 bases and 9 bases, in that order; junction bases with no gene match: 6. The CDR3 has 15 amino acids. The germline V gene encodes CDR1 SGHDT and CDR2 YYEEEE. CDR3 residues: CASSLVTSGIGEQFF. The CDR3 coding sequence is TGTGCCAGCAGCTTGGTAACTAGCGGGATAGGTGAGCAGTTCTTC.